This entry features one TCR beta chain sequence. This entry comes from a study of blood T cell repertoires in COVID-19. As handled by the study authors: Estimated nucleated cell counts came from reference gene primer amplification. Produced via immunoSEQ multiplex PCR; TCRdb's table is partial and in-frame only. V, J and clone size are those of that table, while D and trimming were read from the DNA. The sample lists about 120,000 clones, about 89% occurring once. The receptor was derived from a human donor with acute or convalescent COVID-19. The donor label of this sample is uncertain. Sample: peripheral blood.

Written as DNA, the CDR3 is TGTGCCAGCAGCCAGGGGCCTTCCAATGAGCAGTTCTTC. It is translated as CASSQGPSNEQFF. This chain connects TRBV14 to TRBJ2-1; tentatively, D is TRBD1 (5 bases). CDR1 and CDR2 (germline): SGHDN, FVKESK. V was cut by 3 bases and J by 6 bases, with 9 bases left in between. This CDR3 contains 13 residues.